What follows are 7 T cell receptor beta chains derived from one specimen sequenced in a study of CD8 T cells in Susac syndrome. RNA was extracted with the RNeasy kit, and a quantity of roughly 0.45 to 1 ug was reverse transcribed using random hexamers. TCRdb re-derived calls from the immunoSEQ multiplex PCR reads in MiXCR, one entry per CDR3 protein. The sample includes some 120,000 distinct CDR3 sequences, about 90% of them seen just once. Source material: CD8+ T cells from PBMCs. The receptors here all came from a human donor with multiple sclerosis.

The chain links TRBV19 to TRBJ1-1, with TRBD1 as a possible D gene (6 bases). Germline loops: CDR1 LNHDA, CDR2 SQIVND (reference sequence). V was trimmed by 6 bases and J by 1 base, leaving 15 bases between them. The CDR3 has 15 residues. CDR3 residues: CASSDYRVGNTEAFF. CDR3 in DNA: TGTGCCAGTAGCGACTACAGGGTGGGGAACACTGAAGCTTTCTTT.

The V and J genes are TRBV11-1 and TRBJ2-3, with TRBD2 matching 8 bases. CDR1 and CDR2 (germline): SGHAT, FQDESV (reference sequence). The V gene end was trimmed by 1 base and the J gene end by 7 bases; junction bases not matched to a gene: 10. The CDR3 covers 16 residues. CDR3 protein: CASSLGRSGRAHTQYF. DNA for the CDR3: TGTGCCAGCAGCTTAGGAAGGAGCGGGAGAGCTCATACGCAGTATTTT.

This chain joins TRBV9 and TRBJ2-4, with D possibly TRBD1 on 7 matching bases. Trimming took 0 bases from V and 8 from J, leaving 18 bases between them. The CDR3 totals 16 residues. The V gene's germline CDR1 is SGDLS and CDR2 YYNGEE. CDR3 amino acids: CASSVEAGRQGDIQYF. In nucleotides, the CDR3 is TGTGCCAGCAGCGTAGAAGCCGGGAGACAGGGAGACATTCAGTACTTC.

V is TRBV4-1 and J is TRBJ2-1, with D perhaps matching TRBD1 or TRBD2 (5 bases each). V shed 1 base and J shed 6 bases, with 7 bases lying between them. This CDR3 has 13 residues. Germline CDR1 reads MGHRA; CDR2 reads YSYEKL. CDR3 protein: CASSQAGPNEQFF. Written as DNA, the CDR3 is TGCGCCAGCAGCCAAGCGGGGCCCAATGAGCAGTTCTTC.

This clonotype appeared a single time. The chain recombines TRBV12-3 or TRBV12-4 with TRBJ1-1, with 8 positions matching TRBD1. V lost 4 bases, J lost 4 bases, and 5 bases stayed unmatched. This CDR3 comprises 14 residues. The CDR3 sequence is CASSWTGSGTEAFF. The CDR3 DNA follows: TGTGCCAGCAGTTGGACAGGGTCGGGCACTGAAGCTTTCTTT.

This clonotype was picked up a small number of times. V gene TRBV16 combines with J gene TRBJ1-1; the D gene is possibly TRBD1 (5 bases). The CDR3 is made up of 12 amino acids. The V end lost 3 bases, the J end lost 4 bases, and 6 bases lay between the germline ends. CDR1 and CDR2 (germline): KGHSY, FQNENV. CDR3: CASSQGTTEAFF. Written as DNA, the CDR3 is TGTGCCAGCAGCCAGGGGACCACTGAAGCTTTCTTT.

This clonotype was seen just once. This sequence joins TRBV6-5 and TRBJ1-1, with unresolved D. This CDR3 has 13 residues. Trimming stripped 10 bases from V and 5 bases from J, with 17 bases between. CDR1 MNHEY and CDR2 SVGAGI come from the germline V gene. CDR3 region: CATTDGEWTEAFF. In DNA, the CDR3 is TGTGCCACCACGGACGGGGAGTGGACTGAAGCTTTCTTT.